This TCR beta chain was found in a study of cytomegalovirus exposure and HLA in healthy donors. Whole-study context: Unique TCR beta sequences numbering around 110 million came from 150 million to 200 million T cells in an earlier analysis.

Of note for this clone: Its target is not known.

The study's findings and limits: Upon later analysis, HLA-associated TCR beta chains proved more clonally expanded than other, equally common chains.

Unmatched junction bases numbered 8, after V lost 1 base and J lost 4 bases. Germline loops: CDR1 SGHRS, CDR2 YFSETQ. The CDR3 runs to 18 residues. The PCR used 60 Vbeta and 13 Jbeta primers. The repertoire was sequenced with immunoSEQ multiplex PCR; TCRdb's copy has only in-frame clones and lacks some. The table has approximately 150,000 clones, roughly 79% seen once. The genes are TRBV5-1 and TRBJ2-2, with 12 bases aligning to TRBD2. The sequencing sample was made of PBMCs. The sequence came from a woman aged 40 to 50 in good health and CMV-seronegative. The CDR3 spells CASSLISSGRASTGELFF. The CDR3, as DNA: TGCGCCAGCAGCTTGATCTCTAGCGGGAGGGCCAGCACCGGGGAGCTGTTTTTT.